This T cell receptor beta chain derives from a study of blood T cells in healthy people across ages. Germline CDR1 is WSHSY and CDR2 is SAAADI. The length of the CDR3 is 16 residues. The V gene end was trimmed by 3 bases and the J gene end by 7 bases; junction bases not matched to a gene: 9. A second about 7 to 11 cycle PCR used barcoded and J-beta primers. TCRdb called the 5' RACE reads again in MiXCR, with one record for every CDR3 protein. The sample contains about 1.6 million distinct CDR3 sequences, almost 35% of which appear only once. This clonotype occurred a few times. The V gene is TRBV10-2, the J gene TRBJ1-2; 12 bases are shared with TRBD1. The receptor's source is a young woman in good health. Sequenced material: blood. CDR3 sequence: CASSDPGQGASGGYTF. The CDR3 DNA sequence: TGCGCCAGCAGTGACCCGGGACAGGGGGCGTCGGGTGGCTACACCTTC.